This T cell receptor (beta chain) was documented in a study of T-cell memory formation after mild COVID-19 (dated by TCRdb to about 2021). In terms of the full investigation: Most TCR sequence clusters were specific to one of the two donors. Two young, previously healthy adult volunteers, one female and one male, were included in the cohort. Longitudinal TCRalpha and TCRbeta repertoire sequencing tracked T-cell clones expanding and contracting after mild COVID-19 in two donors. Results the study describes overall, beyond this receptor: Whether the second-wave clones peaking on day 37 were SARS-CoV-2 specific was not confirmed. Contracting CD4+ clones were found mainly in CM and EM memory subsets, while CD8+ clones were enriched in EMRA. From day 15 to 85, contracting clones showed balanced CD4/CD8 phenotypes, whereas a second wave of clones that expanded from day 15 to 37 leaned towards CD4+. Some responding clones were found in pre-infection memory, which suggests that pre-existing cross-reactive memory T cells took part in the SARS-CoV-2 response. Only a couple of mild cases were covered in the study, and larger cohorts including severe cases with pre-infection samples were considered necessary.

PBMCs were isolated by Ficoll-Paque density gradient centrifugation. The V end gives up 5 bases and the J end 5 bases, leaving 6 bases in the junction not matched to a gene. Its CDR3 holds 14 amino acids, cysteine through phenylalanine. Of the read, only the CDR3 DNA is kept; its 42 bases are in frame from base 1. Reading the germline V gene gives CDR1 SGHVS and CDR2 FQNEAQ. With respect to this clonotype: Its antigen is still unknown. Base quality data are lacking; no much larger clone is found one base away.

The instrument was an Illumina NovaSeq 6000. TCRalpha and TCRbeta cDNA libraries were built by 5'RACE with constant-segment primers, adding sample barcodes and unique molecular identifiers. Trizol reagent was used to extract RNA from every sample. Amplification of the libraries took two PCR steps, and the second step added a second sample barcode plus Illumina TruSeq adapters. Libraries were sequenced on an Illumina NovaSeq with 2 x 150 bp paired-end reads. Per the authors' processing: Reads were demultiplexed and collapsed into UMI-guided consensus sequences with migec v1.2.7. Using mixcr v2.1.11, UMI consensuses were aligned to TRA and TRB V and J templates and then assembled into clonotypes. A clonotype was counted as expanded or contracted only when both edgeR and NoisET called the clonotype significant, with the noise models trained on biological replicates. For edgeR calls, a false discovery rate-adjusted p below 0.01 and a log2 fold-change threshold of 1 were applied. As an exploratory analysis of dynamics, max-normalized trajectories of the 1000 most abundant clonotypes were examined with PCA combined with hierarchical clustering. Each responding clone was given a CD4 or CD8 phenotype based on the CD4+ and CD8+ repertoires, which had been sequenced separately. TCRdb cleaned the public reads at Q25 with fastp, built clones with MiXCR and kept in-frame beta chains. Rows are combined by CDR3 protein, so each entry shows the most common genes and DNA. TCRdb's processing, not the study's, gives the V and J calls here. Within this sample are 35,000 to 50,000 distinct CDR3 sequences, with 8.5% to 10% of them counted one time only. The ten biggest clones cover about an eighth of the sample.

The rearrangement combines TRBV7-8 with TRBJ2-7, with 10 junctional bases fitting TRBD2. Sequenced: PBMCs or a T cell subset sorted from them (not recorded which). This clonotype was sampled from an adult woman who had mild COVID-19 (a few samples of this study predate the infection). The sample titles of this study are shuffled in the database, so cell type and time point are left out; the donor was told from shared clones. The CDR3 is CASSRIAGGDEQYF. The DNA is TGTGCCAGCAGCCGGATAGCGGGGGGCGACGAGCAGTACTTC.